Following are 6 T cell receptor beta chains from one sample sequenced in a study of memory CD4+ T cells and cytomegalovirus serostatus (dated by TCRdb to the late 2010s). A FACSAria II was used to sort memory CD4+ T cells, defined as single viable CD3+CD4+CD8-CD45RO+ cells. Receptors were amplified or captured by the immunoSEQ multiplex PCR assay. In TCRdb, the immuneACCESS table is reduced to in-frame sequences with V and J assigned. These tables do not hold every clone; where another copy was compared, an unresolved V gene accounts for under half, and the others remain unexplained. Here the sample has some 57,000 clones; 65% to 80% occur a single time. The top ten hold more than 0.75% of the sample. The sequencing input was memory CD4+ T cells from blood. The receptor set was obtained from an adult in good health and CMV-seronegative.

V usage is TRBV5-6 and J usage is TRBJ2-7; TRBD1 matches 9 bases. V was pared by 4 bases and J by 0 bases, with 11 bases of the junction left unmatched. Germline V gives CDR1 SGHDT, CDR2 YYEEEE. CDR3 length equals 17 residues. In DNA, the CDR3 is TGTGCCAGCAGCGTACCATCCGGGACAGGGCCCTCCTACGAGCAGTACTTC. As protein: CASSVPSGTGPSYEQYF.

This rearrangement joins TRBV18 to TRBJ2-7, with D uncertain. CDR1 and CDR2 from the germline V gene are KGHSH and LQKENI. Trimming removed 3 bases at V and 6 bases at J, with 15 bases between. The CDR3 has 14 residues. CDR3 nucleotide sequence: TGTGCCAGCTCACCGGGTTTGGTTTTTGGCGAGCAGTACTTC. This encodes CASSPGLVFGEQYF.

The chain is built from TRBV18 and TRBJ1-1; tentative D call: TRBD1 (6 bases). The CDR3 has 13 amino acids. The V gene's germline CDR1 is KGHSH and CDR2 LQKENI. The germline V and J ends were trimmed by 5 bases and 3 bases, with 10 bases remaining between them. The CDR3 is CASSEHRDTEAFF. The CDR3 DNA is TGTGCCAGCTCAGAGCACAGGGACACTGAAGCTTTCTTT.

This clone was seen a handful of times. Other DNA sequences from this sample encode an identical CDR3 as well. The chain has TRBV7-9 and TRBJ1-2; D is possibly TRBD1 (5 bases). Trimming stripped 5 bases from V and 3 bases from J, with 10 bases between. This CDR3 spans 13 amino acids. Germline lookup yields CDR1 SEHNR and CDR2 FQNEAQ (reference sequence). In DNA form, the CDR3 reads TGTGCCAGCAGCCTCAGGGCCGACTATGGCTACACCTTC. Protein sequence: CASSLRADYGYTF.

V usage is TRBV19 and J usage is TRBJ2-5; D tentatively reads TRBD1 or TRBD2 (6 bases each). Looked up from germline, CDR1 is LNHDA and CDR2 is SQIVND (reference sequence). The CDR3 consists of 11 residues. V gave up 9 bases and J gave up 5 bases, with 10 bases separating them. CDR3 protein: CASRGGETQYF. The DNA for the CDR3 is TGTGCCAGCCGAGGGGGGGAGACCCAGTACTTC.

This chain connects TRBV15 to TRBJ2-3; 8 nucleotides match TRBD1. The ends lost 3 bases at V and 8 bases at J; junction bases unmatched: 19. Per germline, CDR1 LNHNV and CDR2 YYDKDF (reference sequence). The CDR3 consists of 18 residues. Written as DNA, the CDR3 is TGTGCCACCAGCAGCGGGACAGGTAACGTCCTAGCACGAGTTACGCAGTATTTT. Translated, it gives CATSSGTGNVLARVTQYF.